These 5 T cell receptor beta chains were all obtained from the same sample, sequenced in a study of T cell responses to AZD1222 COVID-19 vaccine. TCRdb's table, derived via immunoSEQ multiplex PCR, lists solely in-frame clones and lacks some. The table records over 130,000 clones, more than 85% of them present only once. The material sequenced was peripheral blood, taken 28 days after the second AZD1222 dose. All receptors derive from an adult who received the AZD1222 COVID-19 vaccine.

The chain uses TRBV21-1 and TRBJ2-5; the D call of TRBD1 is as the table states it, not checked on the DNA. TRBV21-1 is recorded as a pseudogene. The CDR3 has 15 amino acids. CDR3 residues: CASRVGVGRVETQYF. CDR3 nucleotide sequence: TGTGCCAGCAGAGTAGGGGTCGGAAGGGTGGAGACCCAGTACTTC.

The V call is TRBV2, the J call TRBJ1-1; D perhaps matches TRBD1 (6 bases). V lost 7 bases and J lost 3, with 12 bases in between. Germline V gives CDR1 SNHLY, CDR2 FYNNEI. The CDR3 loop spans 13 amino acids. The CDR3 bases are TGTGCCAGCATGGGCAGGGGTTACACTGAAGCTTTCTTT. This gives the protein CASMGRGYTEAFF. The full variable domain, completed using reference TRBV2 and TRBJ1-1, is EPEVTQTPSHQVTQMGQEVILRCVPISNHLYFYWYRQILGQKVEFLVSFYNNEISEKSEIFDDQFSVERPDGSNFTLKIRSTKLEDSAMYFCASMGRGYTEAFFGQGTRLTVV.

In this sample, this clone turned up once. This chain links TRBV24-1 with TRBJ2-1; 13 nucleotides align to TRBD2. The CDR3 is 14 amino acids. Trimming removed 5 bases from V and 14 bases from J; junction bases left unmatched: 8. Germline values: CDR1 KGHDR, CDR2 SFDVKD. The chain's CDR3 is CATSGTGTSGNKFF. The CDR3 DNA reads TGTGCCACCAGTGGTACCGGGACTAGCGGGAACAAGTTCTTC.

V and J are TRBV10-1 and TRBJ2-7, with 9 bases matching TRBD1. V was pared by 3 bases and J by 5 bases, with 8 bases of the junction left unmatched. Germline CDR1 is WNHNN and CDR2 is SYGVQD (reference sequence). This CDR3 comprises 15 residues. CDR3 amino acids: CASSDRTGAKNEQYF. The CDR3 DNA reads TGCGCCAGCAGTGATCGGACAGGGGCGAAGAACGAGCAGTACTTC.

This sequence joins TRBV7-9 and TRBJ2-3; no definite D call. The CDR3 has 13 amino acids. The germline CDR1 and CDR2 sequences are SEHNR and FQNEAQ (reference sequence). Trimming left V 8 bases short and J 4 bases short, with 13 bases between. CDR3 DNA: TGTGCCAGCGCGGCCCACGGCGCAGATACGCAGTATTTT. This sequence encodes CASAAHGADTQYF.